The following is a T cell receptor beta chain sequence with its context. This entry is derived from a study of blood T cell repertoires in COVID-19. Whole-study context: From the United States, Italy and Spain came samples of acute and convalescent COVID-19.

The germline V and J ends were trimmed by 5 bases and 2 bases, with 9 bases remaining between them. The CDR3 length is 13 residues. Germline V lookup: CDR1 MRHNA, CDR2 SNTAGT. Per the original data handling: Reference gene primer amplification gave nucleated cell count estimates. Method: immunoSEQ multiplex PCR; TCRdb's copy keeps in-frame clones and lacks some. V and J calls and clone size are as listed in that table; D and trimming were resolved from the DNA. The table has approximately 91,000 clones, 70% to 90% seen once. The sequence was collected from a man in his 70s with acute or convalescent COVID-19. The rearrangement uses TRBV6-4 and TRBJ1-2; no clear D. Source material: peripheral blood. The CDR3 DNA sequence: TGTGCCAGCAGTCGGACTCAAAACTATGGCTACACCTTC. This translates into CASSRTQNYGYTF.